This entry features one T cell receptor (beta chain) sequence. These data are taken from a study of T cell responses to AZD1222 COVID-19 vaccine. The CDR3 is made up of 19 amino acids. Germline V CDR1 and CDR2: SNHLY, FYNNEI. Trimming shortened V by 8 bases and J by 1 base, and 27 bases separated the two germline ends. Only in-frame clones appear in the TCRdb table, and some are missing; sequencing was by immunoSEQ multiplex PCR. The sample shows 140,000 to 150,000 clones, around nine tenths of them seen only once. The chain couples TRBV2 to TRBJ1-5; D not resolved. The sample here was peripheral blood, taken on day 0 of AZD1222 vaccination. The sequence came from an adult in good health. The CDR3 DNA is TGTGCCAGCGGGAGGCTCCGGGTCGGTATACCAACGAGCAATCAGCCCCAGCATTTT. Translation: CASGRLRVGIPTSNQPQHF.